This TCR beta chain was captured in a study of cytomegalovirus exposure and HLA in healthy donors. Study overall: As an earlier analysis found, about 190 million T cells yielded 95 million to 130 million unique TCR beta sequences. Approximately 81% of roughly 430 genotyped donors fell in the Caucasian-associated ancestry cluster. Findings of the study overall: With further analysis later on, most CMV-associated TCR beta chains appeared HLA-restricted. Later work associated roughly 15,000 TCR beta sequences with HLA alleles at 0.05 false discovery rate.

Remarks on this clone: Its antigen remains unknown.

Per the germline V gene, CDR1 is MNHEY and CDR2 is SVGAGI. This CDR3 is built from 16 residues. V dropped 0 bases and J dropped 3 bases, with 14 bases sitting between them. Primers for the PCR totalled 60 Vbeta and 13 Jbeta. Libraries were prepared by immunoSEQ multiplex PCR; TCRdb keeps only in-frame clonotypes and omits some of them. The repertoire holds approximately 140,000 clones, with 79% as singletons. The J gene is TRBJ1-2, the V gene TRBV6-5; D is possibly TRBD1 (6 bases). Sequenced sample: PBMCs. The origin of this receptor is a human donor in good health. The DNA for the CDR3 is TGTGCCAGCAGTTACTCGAAAGGGGGGGCGGACTATGGCTACACCTTC. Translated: CASSYSKGGADYGYTF.